The rows below give T cell receptor beta chains drawn from one sample of a study of long-term antiretroviral therapy in people with HIV. Sequencing was performed with immunoSEQ multiplex PCR; in TCRdb, only in-frame clones are kept and a portion is missing. The sample yields some 15,000 clones, about 79% seen once. Material: unsorted PBMCs, obtained 0.4 years after starting antiretroviral therapy. These receptor sequences come from a man aged 25-45 years with HIV. CDR3s include the opening cysteine and the closing phenylalanine or tryptophan. Each record gives: clone size, D gene, J gene, V gene, CDR3 DNA, CDR3 protein. A D gene is named only where the DNA matches it firmly. The size of a clone is reported for some rows only, either as once, few or many, or as a class for expanded clones.

size: once; D: TRBD2; J: TRBJ2-3; V: TRBV6-1; DNA: TGTGCCAGCAGTGAAGTGGGCGCGGGGGAAGATACGCAGTATTTT; CDR3: CASSEVGAGEDTQYF
size: few; D: NA; J: TRBJ2-3; V: TRBV10-1; DNA: TGCGCCAGCAGTGAGTCCGGCGGGGCTACGCAGTATTTT; CDR3: CASSESGGATQYF
size: NA; D: TRBD1; J: TRBJ1-4; V: TRBV29-1; DNA: TGCAGCGCTGAGGACAGGGCAAGAGAAAAACTGTTTTTT; CDR3: CSAEDRAREKLFF
size: NA; D: TRBD2; J: TRBJ2-7; V: TRBV5-3; DNA: TGTGCCAGAAGCTTGGTCTCTAGCGGAAACTACGAGCAGTACTTC; CDR3: CARSLVSSGNYEQYF
size: NA; D: NA; J: TRBJ1-4; V: TRBV7-2; DNA: TGTGCCAGCAGCTTACACGGGGGGCAGGGTGGTGAAAAACTGTTTTTT; CDR3: CASSLHGGQGGEKLFF
size: NA; D: TRBD1; J: TRBJ2-7; V: TRBV5-1; DNA: TGCGCCAGCAGCTTGGGAGCAGGGGGAGCCTACGAGCAGTACTTC; CDR3: CASSLGAGGAYEQYF
size: NA; D: NA; J: TRBJ1-3; V: TRBV6-6; DNA: TGTGCCAGCAGTTACGAGGTTAGCGGAAACACCATATATTTT; CDR3: CASSYEVSGNTIYF
size: NA; D: TRBD1; J: TRBJ1-2; V: TRBV7-6; DNA: TGTGCCAGCAGCTCCCGACAGGGGGATAGTTATGGCTACACCTTC; CDR3: CASSSRQGDSYGYTF
size: NA; D: NA; J: TRBJ2-5; V: TRBV5-4; DNA: TGTGCCAGCAGCTTCCTGGGGGAGACCCAGTACTTC; CDR3: CASSFLGETQYF
size: NA; D: NA; J: TRBJ1-1; V: TRBV18; DNA: TGTGCCAGCTCACCAGCGGAGAGGCGGACTGAAGCTTTCTTT; CDR3: CASSPAERRTEAFF
size: medium-sized; D: NA; J: TRBJ1-3; V: TRBV7-9; DNA: TGTGCCAGCACCACGGACGGGTTCTCTGGAAACACCATATATTTT; CDR3: CASTTDGFSGNTIYF
size: NA; D: NA; J: TRBJ1-1; V: TRBV6-6; DNA: TGTGCCAGCAGTTGGGGGAACACTGAAGCTTTCTTT; CDR3: CASSWGNTEAFF
size: NA; D: TRBD1; J: TRBJ2-6; V: TRBV19; DNA: TGTGCCAGTACCGGGACGGGACAGGGCGGGGCCAACGTCCTGACTTTC; CDR3: CASTGTGQGGANVLTF
size: few; D: NA; J: TRBJ1-6; V: TRBV30; DNA: TGTGCCTGGAACAGGGAGGCTTCACCCCTCCACTTT; CDR3: CAWNREASPLHF
size: NA; D: NA; J: TRBJ2-7; V: TRBV14; DNA: TGTGCCAGCCAGAGGACAGTGGGGACGGAGCAGTACTTC; CDR3: CASQRTVGTEQYF
size: NA; D: TRBD1; J: TRBJ1-3; V: TRBV28; DNA: TGTGCCAGCAGGGACAGGGGGCGAGGCCCCATATATTTT; CDR3: CASRDRGRGPIYF
size: NA; D: NA; J: TRBJ2-7; V: TRBV7-9; DNA: TGTGCCAGCAGCCCGCCAGGGCAGGGGGGCTACGAGCAGTACTTC; CDR3: CASSPPGQGGYEQYF